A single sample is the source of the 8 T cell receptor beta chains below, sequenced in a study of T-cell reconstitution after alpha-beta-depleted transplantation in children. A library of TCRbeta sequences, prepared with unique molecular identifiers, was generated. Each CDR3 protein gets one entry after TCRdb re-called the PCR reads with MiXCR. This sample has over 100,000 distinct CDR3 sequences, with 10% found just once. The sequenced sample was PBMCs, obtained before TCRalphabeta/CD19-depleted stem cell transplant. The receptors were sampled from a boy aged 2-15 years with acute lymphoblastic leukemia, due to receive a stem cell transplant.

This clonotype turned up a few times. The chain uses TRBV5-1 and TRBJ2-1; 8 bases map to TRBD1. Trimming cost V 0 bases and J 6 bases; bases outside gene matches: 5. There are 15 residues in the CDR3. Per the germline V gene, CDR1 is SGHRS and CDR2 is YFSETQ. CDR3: CASSLAYGQGNEQFF. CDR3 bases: TGCGCCAGCAGCTTGGCGTACGGACAGGGCAATGAGCAGTTCTTC.

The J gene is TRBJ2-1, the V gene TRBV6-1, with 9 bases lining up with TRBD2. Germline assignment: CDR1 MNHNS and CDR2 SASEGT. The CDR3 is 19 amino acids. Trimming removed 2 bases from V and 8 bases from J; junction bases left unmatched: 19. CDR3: CASSESGTENLAGFDEQFF. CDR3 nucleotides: TGTGCCAGCAGTGAATCCGGGACAGAAAACCTAGCGGGATTCGATGAGCAGTTCTTC.

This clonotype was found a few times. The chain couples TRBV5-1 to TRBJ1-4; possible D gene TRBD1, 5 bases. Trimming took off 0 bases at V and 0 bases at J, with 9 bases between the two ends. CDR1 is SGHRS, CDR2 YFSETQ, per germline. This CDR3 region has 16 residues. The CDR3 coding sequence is TGCGCCAGCAGCTTGGAGGGCAGGGCAACTAATGAAAAACTGTTTTTT. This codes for CASSLEGRATNEKLFF.

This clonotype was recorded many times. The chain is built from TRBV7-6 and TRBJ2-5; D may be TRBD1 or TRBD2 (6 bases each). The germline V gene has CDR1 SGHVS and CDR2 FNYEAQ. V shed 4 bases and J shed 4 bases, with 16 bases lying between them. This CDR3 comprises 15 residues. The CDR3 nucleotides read TGTGCCAGCAGCTACCGACGGGGGCCCGGAGAGACCCAGTACTTC. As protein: CASSYRRGPGETQYF.

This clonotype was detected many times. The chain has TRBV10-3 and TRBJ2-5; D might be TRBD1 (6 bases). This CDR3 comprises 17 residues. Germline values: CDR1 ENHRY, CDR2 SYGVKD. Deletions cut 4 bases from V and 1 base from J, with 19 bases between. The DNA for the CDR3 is TGTGCCATCAGTGTCCAGGGGCCGCCGATCCTCCAAGAGACCCAGTACTTC. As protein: CAISVQGPPILQETQYF.

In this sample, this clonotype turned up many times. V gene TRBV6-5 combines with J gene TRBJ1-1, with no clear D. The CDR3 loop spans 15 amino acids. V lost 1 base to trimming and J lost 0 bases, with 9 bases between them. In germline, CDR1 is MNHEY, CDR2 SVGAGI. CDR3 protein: CASSYWVTLNTEAFF. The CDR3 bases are TGTGCCAGCAGTTACTGGGTCACTCTGAACACTGAAGCTTTCTTT.

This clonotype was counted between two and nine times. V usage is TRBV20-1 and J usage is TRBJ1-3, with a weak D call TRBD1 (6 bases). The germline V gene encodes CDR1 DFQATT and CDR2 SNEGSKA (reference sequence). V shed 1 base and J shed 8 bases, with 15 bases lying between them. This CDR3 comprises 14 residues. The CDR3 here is CSARGDILRDTIYF. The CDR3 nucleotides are TGCAGTGCTAGAGGGGACATCCTGAGGGACACCATATATTTT.

The CDR3, as DNA: TGTGCCTGTACTAGCGGGAGGACCTACCAAGAGACCCAGTACTTC. It translates to CACTSGRTYQETQYF. This chain connects TRBV30 to TRBJ2-5, with TRBD2 identical over 12 bases. Germline V gene sequence: CDR1 GTSNPN, CDR2 SVGIG (reference sequence). The CDR3 covers 15 residues. V gave up 6 bases and J gave up 0 bases; unmatched junction bases: 5.